This entry is about one T cell receptor (beta chain). What this receptor recognizes is not known. The input lacks base qualities; no much larger clone sits a single base away. TCRbeta CDR3 regions were amplified from genomic DNA by means of the immunoSEQ Assay, a bias-controlled multiplex PCR. The source study handled its data this way. The number of nucleated cells in each sample was estimated by amplification of reference gene primers within the assay. To quantify the absolute abundance of each unique TCRbeta CDR3 rearrangement, sequence reads were collapsed and filtered. For each sample, productive Simpson clonality was calculated by taking the square root of Simpson's diversity index across productive rearrangements. The clones in this table, taken by TCRdb from immuneACCESS, are in-frame only. Not every clone is retained; where verified, under half of the shortfall comes from an unresolved V gene, and the cause of the rest is unknown. The V and J calls and the clone size are those of that table, but D and trimming were determined from the DNA. For this sample there are about 250,000 clones; approximately 80% appear just once. The top ten clones comprise approximately 9.1% of the sample.

Relative to germline, V is 2 bases shorter and J is 4 bases shorter, with 9 bases between their ends. The CDR3, from cysteine to phenylalanine, totals 14 residues. Just the 42-base CDR3 DNA is kept, in frame starting at base 1. CDR1 and CDR2, looked up from the germline V gene (reference sequence), are SEHNR and FQNEAQ. This specimen belongs to a study of blood T cell repertoires in COVID-19 (TCRdb year 2020). Study-level background: Collaborator samples came from the United States, Italy and Spain and covered acute and convalescent phases of COVID-19. The material from the prospective study consisted of cDNA or gDNA derived from T cells, B-cell-depleted T cells, or PBMCs. The dataset comprised deeply sampled blood TCRbeta repertoires from subjects exposed to, actively infected with, or recovered from COVID-19. The repertoires were released in a freely available public database meant as a resource for research on the immune response to SARS-CoV-2. Where HLA class I and class II types were available, the types were taken from metadata supplied by the sample provider, not from assay-based typing. The sample metadata nearly always contained a de-identified subject ID, COVID-19 status, age in years and sex. The samples were drawn from two sources: the first 160 participants of the ongoing ImmuneRACE study, and fewer than 1,500 subjects contributed by 6 global collaborators.

Whole blood was collected in K2EDTA tubes by collaborating institutions according to the institutions' own protocols. For TCRbeta analysis, collaborators shipped samples in one of three forms: frozen whole blood, isolated PBMCs, or DNA extracted from either of those sample types. What the authors observed across the whole study: How much clinical and demographic metadata was included differed by source and by participant, and the metadata was provided uncurated.

Input material: peripheral blood. Recombination linked TRBV7-9 to TRBJ1-5; a weak D assignment points to TRBD1 (6 bases agree). The receptor's source is a man at least 80 years old with acute or convalescent COVID-19. The nucleotides are TGTGCCAGCAGCTTACAGGGGCTAAATCAGCCCCAGCATTTT. This sequence encodes CASSLQGLNQPQHF. When the CDR3 is completed using the reference TRBV7-9 and TRBJ1-5 genes on either side, the full variable domain is DTGVSQNPRHKITKRGQNVTFRCDPISEHNRLYWYRQTLGQGPEFLTYFQNEAQLEKSRLLSDRFSAERPKGSFSTLEIQRTEQGDSAMYLCASSLQGLNQPQHFGDGTRLSIL.